Below are 15 T cell receptor beta chains sequenced from a single sample in a study of radiation and T cells in renal cell carcinoma. Measured with immunoSEQ multiplex PCR; TCRdb has only the in-frame clones, and not every one. The sample holds roughly 130,000 clones; over 75% are singletons and the top ten take 1.5% to 2%. Time point given: blood 2 weeks post-SBRT. Treatment denoted: 15 Gy SBRT to primary tumor, nephrectomy 4 weeks later. Here the sequenced sample was blood, taken from a patient whose treatment included radiotherapy and nephrectomy. The receptors originated from a woman aged 55-69 years with renal cell carcinoma.

The rearrangement uses TRBV19 and TRBJ2-5; TRBD2 might be the D (6 bases). This CDR3 has 14 residues. V was shortened by 4 bases and J by 4 bases, with 13 bases between the two germline ends. Germline V lookup: CDR1 LNHDA, CDR2 SQIVND (reference sequence). The CDR3 sequence: CASSNERGRETQYF. CDR3 DNA sequence: TGTGCCAGTAGTAATGAACGGGGGAGAGAGACCCAGTACTTC.

The chain employs TRBV6-1 and TRBJ1-2, with 8 bases that match TRBD1. The CDR3 sequence is 13 residues long. CDR1 is MNHNS and CDR2 is SASEGT in the germline V gene. After removal of 6 bases from V and 8 bases from J, the junction contained 8 bases not matched to a gene. CDR3 sequence: CASRHSGGKGYTF. In nucleotides, the CDR3 is TGTGCCAGCAGACACTCAGGGGGCAAGGGCTACACCTTC.

V and J are TRBV4-2 and TRBJ2-3; tentative D call: TRBD1 (6 bases). CDR1 and CDR2 (germline): LGHNA, YNFKEQ. Trimming took off 3 bases at V and 2 bases at J, with 18 bases between the two ends. The CDR3 is 17 amino acids. CDR3: CASSHALQDRSTDTQYF. DNA for the CDR3: TGTGCCAGCAGCCATGCCTTACAGGACAGATCCACAGATACGCAGTATTTT.

On this clone: The germline gene is not matched at one end of the junction; a read error may be the cause. This chain uses TRBV11-2 with TRBJ1-4; the D is unclear. The CDR3 contains 15 residues. The germline gives CDR1 SGHAT, CDR2 FQNNGV. This CDR3 reads CASSLGGATNEKLFF. Here the CDR3 DNA reads TGTGCCAGCAGTTTAGGCGGCGCAACTAATGAAAAACTGTTTTTT.

The CDR3 region has the DNA TGTGCCAGCAGCTTCCTAGGACAGGCGAACACTGAAGCTTTCTTT. Translating gives CASSFLGQANTEAFF. The chain joins TRBV7-9 to TRBJ1-1, with 7 bases that match TRBD1. V was clipped by 3 bases and J by 1 base; unmatched bases: 5. Germline V gene sequence: CDR1 SEHNR, CDR2 FQNEAQ (reference sequence). This CDR3 contains 15 residues.

This clone was seen only once. V and J are TRBV7-9 and TRBJ2-7, with D uncertain. Trimming stripped 3 bases from V and 5 bases from J, with 14 bases between. The CDR3 totals 14 residues. Germline CDR1 is SEHNR and CDR2 is FQNEAQ (reference sequence). The CDR3 DNA is TGTGCCAGCAGCTTGACCGGGTTGGGCGACGAGCAGTACTTC. Translation gives CASSLTGLGDEQYF.

CDR3 in amino acids: CASSLLTGELFF. CDR3 in DNA: TGTGCCAGCAGCCTTCTCACCGGGGAGCTGTTTTTT. This chain joins TRBV5-6 and TRBJ2-2; D is unresolved. Germline V gene lookup returns CDR1 SGHDT and CDR2 YYEEEE. The CDR3 runs 12 residues. V shed 4 bases and J shed 4 bases, with 5 bases lying between them.

This sequence joins TRBV7-2 and TRBJ2-7, with 8 bases lining up with TRBD2. The CDR3 runs 17 residues. Germline CDR1 SGHTA, CDR2 FQGNSA. J gave up 2 bases and V 1 base, and 10 bases lay outside the gene matches. The CDR3 loop is CASSLGLPGGTTYEQYF. Written as DNA, the CDR3 is TGTGCCAGCAGCTTAGGCCTCCCGGGAGGGACGACCTACGAGCAGTACTTC.

The rearrangement uses TRBV7-9 and TRBJ1-4, with D maybe TRBD1 (6 bases). The CDR3 sequence is 18 residues long. The germline V gene encodes CDR1 SEHNR and CDR2 FQNEAQ (reference sequence). V shed 7 bases and J shed 0 bases, with 21 bases lying between them. CDR3 sequence (DNA): TGTGCCAGCAACCCGGGGGACAACGTTCGTGCAACTAATGAAAAACTGTTTTTT. Its protein is CASNPGDNVRATNEKLFF.

The rearrangement joins TRBV11-3 to TRBJ2-3, with TRBD2 identical over 13 bases. The CDR3 runs 18 residues. The V gene end was trimmed by 6 bases and the J gene end by 0 bases; junction bases not matched to a gene: 9. Germline-derived CDR1 and CDR2 are SGHNT and YENEEA. The CDR3 loop is CASSSGTSGAPSTDTQYF. The CDR3 DNA reads as TGTGCCAGCAGTTCCGGGACTAGCGGGGCCCCTAGCACAGATACGCAGTATTTT.

The V gene is TRBV10-3, the J gene TRBJ2-4; 7 nucleotides align to TRBD1. V gave up 10 bases and J gave up 3 bases; unmatched junction bases: 3. There are 12 residues in the CDR3. Germline V lookup: CDR1 ENHRY, CDR2 SYGVKD. Written as DNA, the CDR3 is TGTGCCACCTCAGGGGGCAAAAACATTCAGTACTTC. This gives the protein CATSGGKNIQYF.

The chain employs TRBV6-5 and TRBJ1-1; 10 bases match TRBD1. V gave up 4 bases and J gave up 5 bases; unmatched junction bases: 10. Germline V gene lookup returns CDR1 MNHEY and CDR2 SVGAGI. The CDR3 is 16 residues long. In DNA form, the CDR3 reads TGTGCCAGCAGTTTCCGAGGAGGGACAGGGGTGACTGAAGCTTTCTTT. Protein: CASSFRGGTGVTEAFF.

This chain links TRBV5-1 with TRBJ2-5, with TRBD1 identical over 12 bases. Germline CDR1 reads SGHRS; CDR2 reads YFSETQ. The ends lost 2 bases at V and 4 bases at J; junction bases unmatched: 3. The CDR3 contains 15 residues. DNA of the CDR3: TGCGCCAGCAGCTTAGGGACAGGGGGCCGAGAGACCCAGTACTTC. Amino acid sequence: CASSLGTGGRETQYF.

This clone was counted between two and nine times. This sequence joins TRBV6-5 and TRBJ1-1, with TRBD1 as a possible D gene (6 bases). Germline assignment: CDR1 MNHEY and CDR2 SVGAGI. The CDR3 length is 13 residues. V gave up 6 bases and J gave up 7 bases, with 15 bases separating them. The chain's CDR3 is CASSREDRREAFF. DNA of the CDR3: TGTGCCAGCAGCCGCGAAGACAGGCGTGAAGCTTTCTTT.

The rearrangement uses TRBV5-1 and TRBJ2-1; D call uncertain. This CDR3 is 12 amino acids long. The germline gives CDR1 SGHRS, CDR2 YFSETQ. V dropped 2 bases and J dropped 7 bases, with 7 bases sitting between them. The CDR3 DNA sequence: TGCGCCAGCAGCTTCAGTCGGAATGAGCAGTTCTTC. The encoded protein is CASSFSRNEQFF. Complete variable domain (other parts from reference TRBV5-1 and TRBJ2-1): KAGVTQTPRYLIKTRGQQVTLSCSPISGHRSVSWYQQTPGQGLQFLFEYFSETQRNKGNFPGRFSGRQFSNSRSEMNVSTLELGDSALYLCASSFSRNEQFFGPGTRLTVL.